The source of this T cell receptor (beta chain) is a study of blood T cell repertoires in COVID-19. About the study: Donors in the United States, Italy and Spain gave samples during acute or convalescent COVID-19. T cells, B-cell-depleted T cells, or PBMCs supplied cDNA or gDNA.

The assay was immunoSEQ multiplex PCR, and TCRdb's table has in-frame clones only and misses some. The table lists fewer than 350,000 clones, roughly 90% of them singletons. The CDR3 sequence is 14 residues long. Germline-derived CDR1 and CDR2 are LGHNA and YNFKEQ. V lost 5 bases to trimming and J lost 8 bases, with 15 bases between them. The Seattle patients, enrolled during active infection, were followed longitudinally. The chain uses TRBV4-2 and TRBJ1-4; no clear D. The sequenced sample consisted of peripheral blood. This receptor was taken from a man younger than 40 with COVID-19, enrolled during active disease. The CDR3 protein is CASSSRLVREKLFF. CDR3 bases: TGTGCCAGCAGCTCACGACTCGTCCGAGAAAAACTGTTTTTT.